The present T cell receptor (beta chain) was sequenced within a study of regulatory T cells in long-lasting Graves disease. In this sample, this clonotype turned up many times. Germline-derived CDR1 and CDR2 are MNHEY and SMNVEV (reference sequence). V shed 10 bases, J shed 5 bases, and the junction held 5 bases outside the gene matches. The CDR3 consists of 13 residues. Both iRepertoire HTBI primers and Arm-PCR of CDR3 regions were used to build the TCR beta libraries. TCRdb re-called the multiplex PCR reads with MiXCR, one entry per CDR3 protein. The repertoire holds 680,000 or so distinct CDR3 sequences, 15% to 20% seen once, with 15% to 20% in the top ten. The time point is: newly diagnosed GD, antithyroid drugs for less than 3 months. The TCR library was made from RNA extracted from PBMCs. This sample also appeared in a second study, on T cells in Graves' hyperthyroidism and ophthalmopathy. That source notes: Blood held most thyroid clonotypes expanded above 0.001 frequency.

The sequence derives from a woman aged 30 to 39 with Graves disease. The rearrangement uses TRBV27 and TRBJ1-6; TRBD1 aligns across 7 bases. This material consisted of peripheral blood mononuclear cells (PBMCs), taken at new diagnosis, from a patient treated with antithyroid drugs. CDR3 amino acids: CATMTGNNSPLHF. CDR3 DNA sequence: TGTGCCACCATGACAGGGAATAATTCACCCCTCCACTTT.